The rows below give T cell receptor beta chains drawn from one sample of a study of blood T cell dynamics during melanoma immunotherapy. The method was immunoSEQ multiplex PCR; TCRdb's version includes in-frame clones alone and lacks a portion of them. The repertoire holds about 10,000 clones, with about 86% as singletons. The starting material was blood, obtained from a patient treated with checkpoint blockade. These receptors originate from a human donor with melanoma. The CDR3 runs from the conserved cysteine through the conserved F or W. Fields, in order: V gene, clone size, J gene, D gene, CDR3 protein, CDR3 DNA. D genes are given only for firm matches. Size tells how often a clone was seen (once, few, many) or the class of an expanded clone, and some rows leave it out.

>TRBV28|-|TRBJ1-1|-
CASSSGGNTEAFF
TGTGCCAGCAGTTCTGGGGGGAACACTGAAGCTTTCTTT
>TRBV7-2|-|TRBJ1-2|-
CASSSSGTFNYGYTF
TGTGCCAGCAGCTCCTCCGGGACGTTTAACTATGGCTACACCTTC
>TRBV4-2|-|TRBJ1-1|-
CASSQGGANTEAFF
TGTGCCAGCAGCCAAGGGGGGGCGAACACTGAAGCTTTCTTT
>TRBV5-1|-|TRBJ1-2|-
CASSLVGGDGLGYTF
TGCGCCAGCAGCTTGGTTGGGGGCGATGGTCTTGGCTACACCTTC
>TRBV2|-|TRBJ1-5|TRBD1
CASSGAGGATQPQHF
TGTGCCAGCAGTGGGGCAGGGGGCGCGACTCAGCCCCAGCATTTT
>TRBV5-1|-|TRBJ2-1|TRBD2
CASSFGTSGQSYNEQFF
TGCGCCAGCAGCTTTGGGACTAGCGGGCAATCCTACAATGAGCAGTTCTTC
>TRBV25-1|once|TRBJ1-2|-
CASSVSTGLNGYTF
TGTGCCAGCAGTGTCTCGACGGGTCTGAATGGCTACACCTTC
>TRBV2|-|TRBJ2-3|TRBD2
CASRRGTGTSRSTDTQYF
TGTGCCAGCAGGCGAGGGACGGGGACTAGCCGGAGCACAGATACGCAGTATTTT
>TRBV19|few|TRBJ1-5|-
CASRSRGQPQHF
TGTGCCAGTCGTTCCAGGGGACAGCCCCAGCATTTT
>TRBV7-6|-|TRBJ2-5|TRBD2
CASSLTIAGSEYQETQYF
TGTGCCAGCAGCTTAACGATAGCGGGATCGGAGTACCAAGAGACCCAGTACTTC
>TRBV5-1|-|TRBJ2-1|-
CASSLAPRTTYNEQFF
TGCGCCAGCAGCTTGGCCCCCCGGACAACTTACAATGAGCAGTTCTTC
>TRBV7-9|-|TRBJ2-1|-
CASSSNKNEQFF
TGTGCCAGCAGCTCAAACAAGAATGAGCAGTTCTTC
>TRBV5-1|-|TRBJ2-7|TRBD1
CASSLAGDRGSYEQYF
TGCGCCAGCAGCTTGGCCGGAGACAGGGGTTCGTACGAGCAGTACTTC
>TRBV11-2|-|TRBJ2-7|TRBD2
CASSLVGGGEQYF
TGTGCCAGCAGCTTAGTCGGCGGGGGCGAGCAGTACTTC
>TRBV14|few|TRBJ2-7|-
CASSQGPSAHYEQYF
TGTGCCAGCAGCCAAGGGCCCTCAGCACACTACGAGCAGTACTTC
>TRBV27|-|TRBJ1-2|-
CASSQQGSPVYGYTF
TGTGCCAGCAGCCAACAGGGATCCCCGGTCTATGGCTACACCTTC
>TRBV28|-|TRBJ1-1|-
CASSSSRLEAFF
TGTGCCAGCAGTTCGTCGCGCCTTGAAGCTTTCTTT
>TRBV7-3|-|TRBJ2-6|TRBD1
CASSPGQGFSGANVLTF
TGTGCCAGCAGCCCGGGACAGGGCTTCTCTGGGGCCAACGTCCTGACTTTC
>TRBV28|-|TRBJ1-1|-
CASSLRVTEAFF
TGTGCCAGCAGTTTGAGGGTAACTGAAGCTTTCTTT
>TRBV19|-|TRBJ2-6|TRBD1
CASSRDRVLRAGANVLTF
TGTGCCAGTAGTAGGGACAGGGTATTACGGGCTGGGGCCAACGTCCTGACTTTC
>TRBV9|-|TRBJ1-2|-
CASSASPGSNYGYTF
TGTGCCAGCAGCGCCTCCCCGGGATCTAACTATGGCTACACCTTC
>TRBV7-8|-|TRBJ2-1|-
CASSLAAAGKNEQFF
TGTGCCAGCAGCTTAGCAGCTGCAGGAAAGAATGAGCAGTTCTTC
>TRBV4-3|few|TRBJ2-3|-
CASSQDPAGANTDTQYF
TGCGCCAGCAGCCAAGATCCCGCAGGGGCAAACACAGATACGCAGTATTTT
>TRBV6-5|-|TRBJ1-1|-
CASRTVGNTEAFF
TGTGCCAGCCGGACAGTCGGGAACACTGAAGCTTTCTTT
>TRBV18|-|TRBJ2-1|-
CASSPRSSYNEQFF
TGTGCCAGCTCACCGCGGAGCTCCTACAATGAGCAGTTCTTC
>TRBV4-1|-|TRBJ2-7|-
CASSLAGRDYEQYF
TGCGCCAGCAGCCTCGCCGGACGGGACTACGAGCAGTACTTC
>TRBV5-1|-|TRBJ2-7|TRBD2
CASSFRTSGTTSEQYF
TGCGCCAGCAGCTTTCGGACTAGCGGGACTACATCCGAGCAGTACTTC
>TRBV9|-|TRBJ2-3|-
CASSVGWGTTDTQYF
TGTGCCAGCAGCGTAGGGTGGGGGACTACAGATACGCAGTATTTT
>TRBV7-2|-|TRBJ2-5|-
CASSLVAGGEKETQYF
TGTGCCAGCAGCTTAGTTGCCGGGGGAGAAAAGGAGACCCAGTACTTC
>TRBV9|-|TRBJ2-7|-
CASSPPSSYEQYF
TGTGCCAGCAGCCCCCCTAGCAGCTACGAGCAGTACTTC
>TRBV6-1|-|TRBJ2-5|-
CASAQERGQETQYF
TGTGCCAGCGCCCAGGAGAGGGGCCAGGAGACCCAGTACTTC
>TRBV4-1|-|TRBJ2-3|-
CASSQVKRGDTQYF
TGCGCCAGCAGCCAAGTTAAGAGGGGCGATACGCAGTATTTT
>TRBV2|-|TRBJ2-3|-
CASRLRTSLGGTDTQYF
TGTGCCAGCAGGTTACGGACTTCCTTGGGGGGCACAGATACGCAGTATTTT
>TRBV27|few|TRBJ1-2|-
CASSLSKFGGADYGYTF
TGTGCCAGCAGTTTATCGAAGTTTGGGGGCGCGGACTATGGCTACACCTTC
>TRBV30|-|TRBJ1-1|TRBD1
CAVDRGGSEAFF
TGTGCCGTAGACAGGGGTGGTTCTGAAGCTTTCTTT
>TRBV28|-|TRBJ2-7|-
CASSRGRQSYEQYF
TGTGCCAGCAGTAGGGGACGACAGTCCTACGAGCAGTACTTC
>TRBV5-1|-|TRBJ2-1|TRBD1
CASSGGQGLYNEQFF
TGCGCCAGCAGCGGCGGACAGGGGCTCTACAATGAGCAGTTCTTC